Following are 24 T cell receptor beta chains from one sample sequenced in a study of shared clonotypes between healthy human individuals. CD45RO-negative, CCR7-selected cells formed the naive CD8 fraction, which excluded terminally differentiated effector memory CD45RA+ cells. The method was immunoSEQ multiplex PCR; TCRdb's version includes in-frame clones alone and lacks a portion of them. The repertoire has 760,000 or so clones, 96% of them found once; the top ten carry approximately 0.2%. Input material: naive CD8+ T cells sorted from blood. The receptors stem from a man aged 25 to 45 in good health.

J is TRBJ2-1 and V is TRBV5-1; TRBD1 agrees at 9 bases. Germline V gene data show CDR1 as SGHRS and CDR2 as YFSETQ. V was clipped by 4 bases and J by 4 bases; unmatched bases: 6. CDR3 length: 15 amino acids. CDR3 in amino acids: CASSTGTGQYNEQFF. CDR3 DNA sequence: TGCGCCAGCAGCACTGGGACAGGGCAATACAATGAGCAGTTCTTC.

V gene TRBV27 combines with J gene TRBJ2-1, with D possibly TRBD2 on 6 matching bases. CDR1 is MNHEY and CDR2 is SMNVEV in the germline V gene (reference sequence). Trimming cost V 3 bases and J 1 base, with 7 bases left between them. There are 14 residues in the CDR3. CDR3 in amino acids: CASSLGTSYNEQFF. CDR3 in DNA: TGTGCCAGCAGTTTGGGGACTTCCTACAATGAGCAGTTCTTC.

V and J are TRBV10-3 and TRBJ2-1; 12 nucleotides align to TRBD1. The CDR3 totals 15 residues. The V gene's germline CDR1 is ENHRY and CDR2 SYGVKD. The trim removed 4 bases at V and 8 bases at J, leaving 6 bases unmatched. The CDR3 DNA reads as TGTGCCATCAGTGTAGCGGGACAGGGGGCGTATGAGCAGTTCTTC. As protein: CAISVAGQGAYEQFF.

The gene calls are TRBV28 and TRBJ2-7; tentatively, D is TRBD1 (6 bases). The CDR3 is 14 amino acids. The V end was cut by 6 bases, the J end by 7 bases, with 19 bases between. Germline-derived CDR1 and CDR2 are MDHEN and SYDVKM. CDR3 nucleotide sequence: TGTGCCAGCAGCCTTCCTCAGGGGCCGGAGGAGCAGTACTTC. It translates to CASSLPQGPEEQYF.

This sequence joins TRBV7-2 and TRBJ2-3; a weak D match, TRBD2 (6 bases). CDR3 length: 19 amino acids. Germline CDR1 reads SGHTA; CDR2 reads FQGNSA. The V end lost 0 bases, the J end lost 2 bases, and 21 bases lay between the germline ends. In nucleotides, the CDR3 is TGTGCCAGCAGCTTAGCGCGGAGGGGAGTCCGACGGAACACAGATACGCAGTATTTT. It specifies CASSLARRGVRRNTDTQYF. Full variable domain (remainder filled in from reference TRBV7-2 and TRBJ2-3): GAGVSQSPSNKVTEKGKDVELRCDPISGHTALYWYRQSLGQGLEFLIYFQGNSAPDKSGLPSDRFSAERTGGSVSTLTIQRTQQEDSAVYLCASSLARRGVRRNTDTQYFGPGTRLTVL.

A remark on this clone: The same CDR3 arises from other DNA sequences in this sample as well. The J gene is TRBJ1-1, the V gene TRBV4-1, with D hard to call. This CDR3 is 13 amino acids long. Germline V gene data show CDR1 as MGHRA and CDR2 as YSYEKL. V lost 2 bases, J lost 3 bases, and 7 bases lay in between. CDR3 residues: CASSQIGDTEAFF. DNA for the CDR3: TGCGCCAGCAGCCAAATAGGAGACACTGAAGCTTTCTTT.

The rearrangement links TRBV7-2 to TRBJ2-7; possibly TRBD2 for D (6 bases). The CDR3 runs 14 residues. V was cut by 3 bases and J by 3 bases, with 12 bases left in between. Per germline, CDR1 SGHTA and CDR2 FQGNSA. In nucleotides, the CDR3 is TGTGCCAGCAGCTTGGAGACTAGTTACTACGAGCAGTACTTC. Translating it yields CASSLETSYYEQYF. Combining the CDR3 with reference TRBV7-2 and TRBJ2-7 gives the whole variable domain GAGVSQSPSNKVTEKGKDVELRCDPISGHTALYWYRQSLGQGLEFLIYFQGNSAPDKSGLPSDRFSAERTGGSVSTLTIQRTQQEDSAVYLCASSLETSYYEQYFGPGTRLTVT.

The chain combines TRBV5-6 with TRBJ1-2, with no clear D. Germline CDR1 and CDR2: SGHDT and YYEEEE. The CDR3 sequence is 14 residues long. V lost 0 bases, J lost 4 bases, and 10 bases lay in between. CDR3: CASSLVRGSYGYTF. CDR3 in DNA: TGTGCCAGCAGCTTGGTCCGGGGAAGCTATGGCTACACCTTC.

The rearrangement uses TRBV27 and TRBJ2-7; a weak D match, TRBD2 (6 bases). Trimming removed 6 bases from V and 2 bases from J, with 17 bases in between. CDR1 is MNHEY, CDR2 SMNVEV, per germline (reference sequence). This CDR3 contains 15 residues. CDR3 sequence reads: CASSRTGGKTYEQYF. In DNA form, the CDR3 reads TGTGCCAGCAGCCGCACGGGCGGGAAGACCTACGAGCAGTACTTC.

V is TRBV29-1 and J is TRBJ2-1, with 13 bases fitting TRBD2. V gave up 1 base and J gave up 2 bases; unmatched junction bases: 2. Germline values: CDR1 SQVTM, CDR2 ANQGSEA. The CDR3 length is 16 residues. CDR3 bases: TGCAGCGTTGAAGGGGGGACTAGCGGGACCTACAATGAGCAGTTCTTC. The encoded protein is CSVEGGTSGTYNEQFF.

Concerning this clone: The same CDR3 arises from other DNA sequences in this sample as well. This chain connects TRBV7-2 to TRBJ2-7; D is undetermined. Looked up from germline, CDR1 is SGHTA and CDR2 is FQGNSA. Trimming cost V 5 bases and J 4 bases, with 12 bases left between them. CDR3 length: 13 amino acids. CDR3 DNA sequence: TGTGCCAGCAGCCTTAATGGAGTTTACGAGCAGTACTTC. Its translation is CASSLNGVYEQYF.

The genes are TRBV28 and TRBJ2-7, with a tentative D call TRBD2 (7 bases). Germline V gene lookup returns CDR1 MDHEN and CDR2 SYDVKM. The CDR3 runs to 15 residues. V was cut by 1 base and J by 6 bases, with 16 bases left in between. The CDR3 loop reads CASSLSEGGSAEQYF. In DNA form, the CDR3 reads TGTGCCAGCAGTTTATCCGAGGGGGGGTCAGCCGAGCAGTACTTC. The full variable domain, its missing parts supplied by reference TRBV28 and TRBJ2-7, is DVKVTQSSRYLVKRTGEKVFLECVQDMDHENMFWYRQDPGLGLRLIYFSYDVKMKEKGDIPEGYSVSREKKERFSLILESASTNQTSMYLCASSLSEGGSAEQYFGPGTRLTVT.

Remarks on this clone: The same CDR3 also results from other DNA sequences found in this sample. The chain combines TRBV5-1 with TRBJ2-7; 7 nucleotides agree with TRBD2. Germline V lookup: CDR1 SGHRS, CDR2 YFSETQ. V gave up 3 bases and J gave up 2 bases; unmatched junction bases: 2. The CDR3 length is 13 residues. The CDR3 sequence: CASSSGRTYEQYF. CDR3 bases: TGCGCCAGCAGCTCCGGGAGGACCTACGAGCAGTACTTC.

This chain joins TRBV5-8 and TRBJ2-3, with 7 bases lining up with TRBD1. V gave up 5 bases and J gave up 0 bases; unmatched junction bases: 6. Germline CDR1 is SGHTS and CDR2 is YDEGEE. The CDR3 sequence is 15 residues long. CDR3 sequence: CASRRRTGSTDTQYF. The CDR3 DNA sequence: TGTGCCAGCAGAAGACGGACAGGCAGCACAGATACGCAGTATTTT.

The chain combines TRBV7-2 with TRBJ2-7, with D possibly being TRBD2 (6 bases). V was trimmed by 6 bases and J by 1 base, leaving 10 bases between them. Per the germline V gene, CDR1 is SGHTA and CDR2 is FQGNSA. This CDR3 has 13 residues. CDR3 sequence (DNA): TGTGCCAGCAGGAGCGGGCCGTCCTACGAGCAGTACTTC. Translated, it gives CASRSGPSYEQYF.

With regard to this clone: The identical CDR3 is also encoded by other nucleotide sequences in the sample. This sequence joins TRBV9 and TRBJ2-1; D tentatively reads TRBD1 or TRBD2 (5 bases each). The V end lost 0 bases, the J end lost 6 bases, and 10 bases lay between the germline ends. CDR3 size: 14 residues. Germline V CDR1 and CDR2: SGDLS, YYNGEE. The CDR3 here is CASSVGGVGNEQFF. The CDR3 DNA reads as TGTGCCAGCAGCGTAGGAGGGGTGGGCAATGAGCAGTTCTTC.

The V and J genes are TRBV29-1 and TRBJ1-1; the D is unclear. Looked up from germline, CDR1 is SQVTM and CDR2 is ANQGSEA. Trimming left V 6 bases short and J 1 base short, with 6 bases between. The CDR3 runs to 11 residues. As DNA, the CDR3 is TGCAGCGTACAACAGAACACTGAAGCTTTCTTT. Its protein is CSVQQNTEAFF.

The rearrangement joins TRBV27 to TRBJ2-2; D is unclear. The V gene lost 7 bases and the J gene lost 0 bases, with 9 bases spanning the gap. Germline-derived CDR1 and CDR2 are MNHEY and SMNVEV (reference sequence). The CDR3 spans 14 residues. The CDR3 reads CASIGEPNTGELFF. CDR3 nucleotides: TGTGCCAGCATAGGAGAACCGAACACCGGGGAGCTGTTTTTT.

The rearrangement uses TRBV5-4 and TRBJ2-3, with D perhaps matching TRBD2 (6 bases). Between the trimmed V and J ends, which lost 3 bases and 1 base, there was a span of 15 bases. This CDR3 has 16 residues. CDR1 and CDR2 from the germline V gene are SGHNT and YYREEE (reference sequence). The CDR3 DNA sequence: TGTGCCAGCAGCTCGTCGGGAGTGGCGGGCACAGATACGCAGTATTTT. Amino acid sequence: CASSSSGVAGTDTQYF.

In DNA form, the CDR3 reads TGTGCCAGCAGCTTGTGGGACGCCAATGAGCAGTTCTTC. Protein: CASSLWDANEQFF. This chain links TRBV5-5 with TRBJ2-1; D is possibly TRBD1 or TRBD2 (5 bases each). The length of the CDR3 is 13 residues. In germline, CDR1 is SGHKS, CDR2 YYEKEE (reference sequence). The V end was cut by 1 base, the J end by 6 bases, with 8 bases between.

The chain links TRBV19 to TRBJ2-1; 7 positions match TRBD2. Germline assignment: CDR1 LNHDA and CDR2 SQIVND (reference sequence). V trimming: 3 bases; J trimming: 0 bases; junction bases outside the gene matches: 8. The CDR3 runs to 17 residues. The CDR3 DNA reads TGTGCCAGTAGTATTGGTTCGGGCGGGAGCTCCTACAATGAGCAGTTCTTC. Translating gives CASSIGSGGSSYNEQFF.

The chain recombines TRBV5-4 with TRBJ2-7; 9 positions match TRBD1. V lost 7 bases to trimming and J lost 3 bases; unmatched junction nucleotides: 5. The CDR3 extends over 13 amino acids. Per germline, CDR1 SGHNT and CDR2 YYREEE (reference sequence). This chain's CDR3 is CASWRDRDYEQYF. DNA of the CDR3: TGTGCCAGCTGGAGGGACAGGGACTACGAGCAGTACTTC.

V and J are TRBV27 and TRBJ1-2; the D is unclear. The V gene's germline CDR1 is MNHEY and CDR2 SMNVEV (reference sequence). This CDR3 has 16 amino acids. Trimming shortened V by 4 bases and J by 4 bases, and 19 bases separated the two germline ends. The CDR3 bases are TGTGCCAGCAGTTCCCGGGCCGAAGGGCCGAGCTATGGCTACACCTTC. Translating it yields CASSSRAEGPSYGYTF.

The chain combines TRBV5-1 with TRBJ2-1; unclear D gene. CDR1 is SGHRS and CDR2 is YFSETQ in the germline V gene. This CDR3 region has 13 residues. V lost 1 base and J 5 bases, leaving 7 bases between the germline ends. The chain's CDR3 is CASSLPLNNEQFF. CDR3 DNA sequence: TGCGCCAGCAGCTTGCCGTTGAACAATGAGCAGTTCTTC.